This T cell receptor beta chain came from a study of blood T cell repertoires in COVID-19. Study-wide background: Acute and convalescent COVID-19 samples came from the United States, Italy and Spain.

The CDR3 has 16 amino acids. The V gene's germline CDR1 is KGHDR and CDR2 SFDVKD. The V and J ends lost 10 bases and 3 bases respectively, with 24 bases between them. TCRdb's copy holds only in-frame clones and misses some; the assay was immunoSEQ multiplex PCR. Here the sample spans about 45,000 clones, 85% to 95% being singletons. The clonotype originates from a human donor in a cohort sampled during active COVID-19. The V and J genes are TRBV24-1 and TRBJ2-7, with D possibly being TRBD1 (6 bases). The sequenced sample was peripheral blood. The CDR3 loop is CATGGRENFANYEQYF. CDR3 sequence (DNA): TGTGCCACTGGGGGCCGGGAAAATTTTGCCAACTACGAGCAGTACTTC.